The 4 T cell receptor beta chains below come from one sample, sequenced in a study of shared clonotypes between healthy human individuals (dated by TCRdb to 2020 to 2021). CD8 naive samples were obtained by positive selection for CCR7 among CD45RO-negative cells, yielding a CD45RA+CCR7+ population from which TemRA cells were excluded. Library construction relied on the immunoSEQ multiplex PCR assay. Held by TCRdb, this immuneACCESS table contains in-frame sequences only and omits some clones. Under half of the omission traces to an unresolved V gene where checked; the cause of the rest is unknown. This sample lists about 600,000 clones; 95% to 98% were detected once. The ten largest clones capture roughly 0.29% of the sample. The specimen sequenced was naive CD8+ T cells sorted from blood. What the cell subset or site label conveys for this sample: CD45RA+CCR7+. These receptors were taken from a man aged 25-45 years in good health.

This chain links TRBV9 with TRBJ1-2; tentative D call: TRBD1 (5 bases). V gave up 5 bases and J gave up 4 bases, with 9 bases separating them. Looked up from germline, CDR1 is SGDLS and CDR2 is YYNGEE. This CDR3 contains 12 residues. CDR3 in DNA: TGTGCCAGCAGTACCGACAGCTATGGCTACACCTTC. Translation gives CASSTDSYGYTF.

The rearrangement uses TRBV19 and TRBJ2-2, with 9 bases matching TRBD1. The CDR3 length is 15 residues. V was clipped by 5 bases and J by 4 bases; unmatched bases: 5. The germline CDR1 and CDR2 sequences are LNHDA and SQIVND (reference sequence). CDR3: CASSGGQGPTGELFF. In DNA form, the CDR3 reads TGTGCCAGTAGTGGGGGACAGGGCCCCACCGGGGAGCTGTTTTTT.

The rearrangement joins TRBV7-7 to TRBJ2-1; 7 nucleotides match TRBD1. V was clipped by 6 bases and J by 0 bases; unmatched bases: 8. This CDR3 is built from 16 residues. The germline V gene has CDR1 SSHAT and CDR2 FNYEAQ (reference sequence). Written as DNA, the CDR3 is TGTGCCAGCAGTAGTCACGACAGGGTCTCCTACAATGAGCAGTTCTTC. Protein: CASSSHDRVSYNEQFF.

V gene TRBV7-9 combines with J gene TRBJ2-1; D not resolved. The length of the CDR3 is 14 residues. V was shortened by 0 bases and J by 8 bases, with 11 bases between the two germline ends. CDR1 is SEHNR and CDR2 is FQNEAQ in the germline V gene (reference sequence). The CDR3: CASSLAQQPHEQFF. As DNA, the CDR3 is TGTGCCAGCAGCTTAGCCCAACAGCCTCATGAGCAGTTCTTC.